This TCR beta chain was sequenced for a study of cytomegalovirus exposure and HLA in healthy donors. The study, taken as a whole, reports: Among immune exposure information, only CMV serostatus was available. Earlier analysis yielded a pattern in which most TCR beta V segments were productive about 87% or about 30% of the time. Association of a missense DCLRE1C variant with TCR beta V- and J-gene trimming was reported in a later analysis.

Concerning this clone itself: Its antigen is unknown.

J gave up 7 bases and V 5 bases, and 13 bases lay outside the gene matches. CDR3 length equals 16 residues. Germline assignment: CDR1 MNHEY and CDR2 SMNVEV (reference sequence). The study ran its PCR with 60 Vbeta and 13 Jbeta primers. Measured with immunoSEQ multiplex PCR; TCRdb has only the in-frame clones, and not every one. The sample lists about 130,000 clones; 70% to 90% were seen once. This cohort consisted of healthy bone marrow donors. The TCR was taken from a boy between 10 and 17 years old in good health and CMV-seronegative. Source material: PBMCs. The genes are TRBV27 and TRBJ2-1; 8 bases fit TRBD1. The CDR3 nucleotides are TGTGCCAGCAGTCGTCGCGGACAGGGTACCCTTAATGAGCAGTTCTTC. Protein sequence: CASSRRGQGTLNEQFF.